Listed here are 22 T cell receptor beta chains from one sample, sequenced in a study of T and B cells in COVID-19 patients. BIOMED2 TRB-A/B primer pools were used in multiplex TRB PCR. One entry per CDR3 protein, called by TCRdb with MiXCR from the multiplex PCR reads. Here the sample spans about 2,500 distinct CDR3 sequences, approximately 25% being singletons. Each TRB amplification used roughly 240-550 ng of genomic DNA from blood. The material sequenced was blood. The receptors come from a human donor with active COVID-19.

This clonotype qualifies as medium-sized. V usage is TRBV19 and J usage is TRBJ2-3; 7 bases map to TRBD2. CDR1 and CDR2 (germline): LNHDA, SQIVND (reference sequence). With V trimmed by 3 bases and J by 6 bases, 9 bases remained unmatched. CDR3 length: 15 amino acids. The CDR3 DNA follows: TGTGCCAGTAGTATGTGGCTAGCGGAGTCTGATACGCAGTATTTT. Its translation: CASSMWLAESDTQYF.

This clonotype is medium-sized by share. J is TRBJ2-5 and V is TRBV6-5; 7 bases are a match to TRBD2. The CDR3 extends over 16 amino acids. V lost 5 bases, J lost 2 bases, and 11 bases stayed unmatched. Germline loops: CDR1 MNHEY, CDR2 SVGAGI. CDR3 residues: CASSTPRLADQETQYF. The DNA for the CDR3 is TGTGCCAGCAGTACCCCCCGACTAGCTGATCAAGAGACCCAGTACTTC.

In its sample, this clonotype is medium-sized (0.01 to 0.1%). This chain connects TRBV5-4 to TRBJ2-7, with D uncertain. This CDR3 spans 13 amino acids. V lost 0 bases and J 4 bases, leaving 8 bases between the germline ends. CDR1 is SGHNT, CDR2 YYREEE, per germline (reference sequence). This CDR3 is CASSLDREYEQYF. The CDR3 coding sequence is TGTGCCAGCAGCTTGGATAGGGAATACGAGCAGTACTTC.

The chain recombines TRBV5-1 with TRBJ1-1; perhaps TRBD1 as D (5 bases). CDR3 length: 15 residues. The germline V gene encodes CDR1 SGHRS and CDR2 YFSETQ. Trimming took off 3 bases at V and 0 bases at J, with 12 bases between the two ends. This chain's CDR3 is CASSSNGGVNTEAFF. In DNA, the CDR3 is TGCGCCAGCAGCTCTAATGGGGGAGTGAACACTGAAGCTTTCTTT.

This clonotype occurred many times. The chain recombines TRBV5-6 with TRBJ2-5, with D perhaps matching TRBD2 (5 bases). Trimming cost V 1 base and J 5 bases, with 15 bases left between them. The germline V gene has CDR1 SGHDT and CDR2 YYEEEE. The CDR3 contains 15 residues. The DNA of the CDR3 is TGTGCCAGCAGCTTGTCTCTCTACGGCGGGGAGACCCAGTACTTC. Translated: CASSLSLYGGETQYF.

In its sample, this clonotype is medium-sized (0.01 to 0.1%). The chain joins TRBV19 to TRBJ2-1; D gene ambiguous. The V end lost 6 bases, the J end lost 5 bases, and 11 bases lay between the germline ends. Germline-derived CDR1 and CDR2 are LNHDA and SQIVND (reference sequence). The CDR3 runs 13 residues. CDR3 amino acids: CASSPILNNEQFF. CDR3 nucleotides: TGTGCCAGTAGCCCAATTTTAAACAATGAGCAGTTCTTC.

This clonotype came up a few times. The chain recombines TRBV15 with TRBJ1-1; D gene uncertain. V lost 5 bases and J 4 bases, leaving 17 bases between the germline ends. Germline-derived CDR1 and CDR2 are LNHNV and YYDKDF (reference sequence). This CDR3 contains 15 residues. CDR3 nucleotide sequence: TGTGCCACCAGCGGGCGTTTACGGGGAGGCACTGAAGCTTTCTTT. Translation: CATSGRLRGGTEAFF. The full variable domain, completed using reference TRBV15 and TRBJ1-1, is DAMVIQNPRYQVTQFGKPVTLSCSQTLNHNVMYWYQQKSSQAPKLLFHYYDKDFNNEADTPDNFQSRRPNTSFCFLDIRSPGLGDTAMYLCATSGRLRGGTEAFFGQGTRLTVV.

In its sample, this clonotype ranks as medium-sized. The rearrangement links TRBV30 to TRBJ2-3; D remains unclear. Deletions cut 5 bases from V and 6 bases from J, with 9 bases between. Germline values: CDR1 GTSNPN, CDR2 SVGIG (reference sequence). The CDR3 has 11 residues. The DNA for the CDR3 is TGTGCCTGGGGGTTCTCCGATACGCAGTATTTT. Translated: CAWGFSDTQYF.

The V call is TRBV24-1, the J call TRBJ1-2, with 9 bases fitting TRBD1. The CDR3 sequence is 15 residues long. Germline V gene data show CDR1 as KGHDR and CDR2 as SFDVKD. Trimming cost V 5 bases and J 5 bases; bases outside gene matches: 8. CDR3 DNA sequence: TGTGCCACCAGTGCCTCGGCCGGGACAGGGTATGGCTACACCTTC. This gives the protein CATSASAGTGYGYTF.

This clonotype was observed a few times. The rearrangement uses TRBV19 and TRBJ1-1; 11 bases are shared with TRBD1. The CDR3 has 15 residues. Unmatched junction bases numbered 9, after V lost 7 bases and J lost 5 bases. CDR1 is LNHDA and CDR2 is SQIVND in the germline V gene (reference sequence). This CDR3 reads CASTAGTGGITEAFF. CDR3 bases: TGTGCCAGTACGGCCGGGACAGGGGGTATAACTGAAGCTTTCTTT.

This clonotype is medium-sized in the sample. This chain uses TRBV29-1 with TRBJ1-1; D is possibly TRBD1 (5 bases). The CDR3 has 12 amino acids. Trimming cost V 4 bases and J 3 bases, with 9 bases left between them. The germline V gene encodes CDR1 SQVTM and CDR2 ANQGSEA. This chain's CDR3 is CSVGGTDTEAFF. CDR3 in DNA: TGCAGCGTTGGCGGGACGGACACTGAAGCTTTCTTT.

The rearrangement links TRBV27 to TRBJ1-5; D is possibly TRBD1 (5 bases). Germline CDR1 MNHEY, CDR2 SMNVEV (reference sequence). Trimming took 5 bases from V and 6 from J, leaving 17 bases between them. CDR3 size: 15 residues. CDR3 nucleotide sequence: TGTGCCAGCAGTACGGGACGGATGAATGGTCAGCCCCAGCATTTT. Protein sequence: CASSTGRMNGQPQHF.

This clonotype is termed medium-sized. The CDR3 sequence: CASRVWASGYYNEQFF. The CDR3 nucleotides read TGTGCCAGCCGTGTGTGGGCTAGCGGGTACTACAATGAGCAGTTCTTC. This chain joins TRBV13 and TRBJ2-1; 8 nucleotides line up with TRBD2. There are 16 residues in the CDR3. Germline-derived CDR1 and CDR2 are PRHDT and FYEKMQ (reference sequence). J gave up 3 bases and V 8 bases, and 12 bases lay outside the gene matches.

This clonotype was detected a few times. This chain uses TRBV20-1 with TRBJ2-7; 7 bases line up with TRBD2. The CDR3 extends over 12 amino acids. CDR1 and CDR2 (germline): DFQATT, SNEGSKA (reference sequence). J gave up 4 bases and V 3 bases, and 3 bases lay outside the gene matches. The CDR3 DNA is TGCAGTGCTAGCGCTAGCGGATACGAGCAGTACTTC. This encodes CSASASGYEQYF.

Within the sample, this clonotype is medium-sized. This chain joins TRBV19 and TRBJ1-2, with a tentative D call TRBD1 (6 bases). Germline loops: CDR1 LNHDA, CDR2 SQIVND (reference sequence). The CDR3 sequence is 13 residues long. Trimming left V 5 bases short and J 6 bases short, with 13 bases between. The CDR3 nucleotides read TGTGCCAGTAGTTCCCGCTACAGGGATGGCTACACCTTC. It encodes CASSSRYRDGYTF.

This clonotype has just a few counts. The chain is built from TRBV11-2 and TRBJ1-2; D uncertain. Germline assignment: CDR1 SGHAT and CDR2 FQNNGV. V was trimmed by 3 bases and J by 2 bases, leaving 10 bases between them. The CDR3 has 14 residues. The CDR3 DNA reads TGTGCCAGCAGCTTTGGGCCGACGAACTATGGCTACACCTTC. Protein: CASSFGPTNYGYTF.

By share, this clonotype ranks as medium-sized. The gene calls are TRBV19 and TRBJ1-3; D gene uncertain. The germline V gene encodes CDR1 LNHDA and CDR2 SQIVND (reference sequence). The CDR3 consists of 11 residues. V was pared by 8 bases and J by 2 bases, with 4 bases between. The CDR3 DNA follows: TGTGCCAGTTCAGCTGGAAACACCATATATTTT. Protein product: CASSAGNTIYF.

The V call is TRBV6-2 or TRBV6-3, the J call TRBJ2-7, with 13 bases lining up with TRBD2. Unmatched junction bases numbered 7, after V lost 8 bases and J lost 3 bases. Germline assignment: CDR1 MNHEY and CDR2 SVGEGT. CDR3 length: 15 residues. CDR3 bases: TGTGCCAGCCGAAGGGGGACTAGCGGGAACTACGAGCAGTACTTC. Its protein is CASRRGTSGNYEQYF.

V gene TRBV18 combines with J gene TRBJ1-2; D is undetermined. With 1 base removed from V and 2 bases from J, the gap between germline ends came to 8 bases. Germline CDR1 and CDR2: KGHSH and LQKENI. The CDR3 extends over 14 amino acids. The CDR3 DNA reads TGTGCCAGCTCACCACAGGATTCCAACTATGGCTACACCTTC. Protein: CASSPQDSNYGYTF.

This clonotype was recorded many times. The chain has TRBV18 and TRBJ2-7, with a possible D match to TRBD2 (6 bases). Per germline, CDR1 KGHSH and CDR2 LQKENI. This CDR3 is 13 amino acids long. The ends were cut back, 3 bases at V and 7 bases at J, with 13 bases in the middle. The CDR3 DNA is TGTGCCAGCTCACCGAGGGAGGTCTTAGAGCAGTACTTC. Translating gives CASSPREVLEQYF. The entire variable domain, with the rest obtained from reference TRBV18 and TRBJ2-7, is as follows: NAGVMQNPRHLVRRRGQEARLRCSPMKGHSHVYWYRQLPEEGLKFMVYLQKENIIDESGMPKERFSAEFPKEGPSILRIQQVVRGDSAAYFCASSPREVLEQYFGPGTRLTVT.

This clonotype was counted ten times or more. The chain carries TRBV6-2 or TRBV6-3 and TRBJ2-7; tentatively, D is TRBD1 (5 bases). The V end was cut by 2 bases, the J end by 2 bases, with 16 bases between. The CDR3 contains 16 residues. Germline CDR1 is MNHEY and CDR2 is SVGEGT. CDR3 nucleotide sequence: TGTGCCAGCAGTTACGATAGACAGCTCCTGGCCTACGAGCAGTACTTC. Translated, it gives CASSYDRQLLAYEQYF.

This clonotype has at least ten counts. V usage is TRBV5-4 and J usage is TRBJ2-3, with a tentative D call TRBD2 (5 bases). The V end was cut by 0 bases, the J end by 0 bases, with 8 bases between. Germline V gives CDR1 SGHNT, CDR2 YYREEE (reference sequence). The length of the CDR3 is 15 residues. The CDR3 loop reads CASSLGIASTDTQYF. In DNA, the CDR3 is TGTGCCAGCAGCTTGGGGATAGCGAGCACAGATACGCAGTATTTT. The whole variable domain, remainder taken from reference TRBV5-4 and TRBJ2-3, is ETGVTQSPTHLIKTRGQQVTLRCSSQSGHNTVSWYQQALGQGPQFIFQYYREEENGRGNFPPRFSGLQFPNYSSELNVNALELDDSALYLCASSLGIASTDTQYFGPGTRLTVL.